Presented here are 23 T cell receptor beta chains from one specimen sequenced in a study of T-cell reconstitution after alpha-beta-depleted transplantation in children. As it was prepared, the TCRbeta library received unique molecular identifiers. From the PCR reads, TCRdb called clonotypes with MiXCR, one entry per CDR3 protein. This table holds about 200,000 distinct CDR3 sequences, 17% found once. The specimen comprised PBMCs, mostly from graft donor cells, sampled 360 days after TCRalphabeta/CD19-depleted stem cell transplant. The receptors were sampled from a male patient aged 2 to 10 who had a stem cell transplant for acute lymphoblastic leukemia, so the T cells may come from the graft donor.

This clonotype was detected many times. J is TRBJ2-7 and V is TRBV10-3; D is undetermined. The CDR3 sequence is 13 residues long. Trimming removed 0 bases from V and 5 bases from J, with 8 bases in between. Germline V CDR1 and CDR2: ENHRY, SYGVKD. The CDR3 DNA reads as TGTGCCATCAGTGAGTCATCACCTGACGAGCAGTACTTC. Translated: CAISESSPDEQYF.

A few counts support this clonotype. The chain uses TRBV24-1 and TRBJ2-5; no clear D gene. Germline V gene sequence: CDR1 KGHDR, CDR2 SFDVKD. V was trimmed by 4 bases and J by 7 bases, leaving 12 bases between them. This CDR3 region has 13 residues. Written as DNA, the CDR3 is TGTGCCACCAGTGACCCGGGTGTTGGGACCCAGTACTTC. Its protein is CATSDPGVGTQYF.

The chain couples TRBV6-2 or TRBV6-3 to TRBJ2-7; perhaps TRBD2 as D (5 bases). The V and J ends lost 5 bases and 5 bases respectively, with 19 bases between them. The CDR3 contains 15 residues. CDR1 is MNHEY and CDR2 is SVGEGT in the germline V gene. The CDR3 sequence is CASSPPGPGRDEQYF. The DNA of the CDR3 is TGTGCCAGCAGTCCCCCAGGACCGGGAAGGGACGAGCAGTACTTC.

This clonotype was counted a few times. J is TRBJ2-2 and V is TRBV7-2; no clear D. Between the trimmed V and J ends, which lost 5 bases and 0 bases, there was a span of 10 bases. The CDR3 contains 15 residues. Germline CDR1 and CDR2: SGHTA and FQGNSA. CDR3 sequence reads: CASSMTAPNTGELFF. CDR3 in DNA: TGTGCCAGCAGCATGACTGCCCCGAACACCGGGGAGCTGTTTTTT. Full variable domain (outside the CDR3, taken from reference TRBV7-2 and TRBJ2-2): GAGVSQSPSNKVTEKGKDVELRCDPISGHTALYWYRQSLGQGLEFLIYFQGNSAPDKSGLPSDRFSAERTGGSVSTLTIQRTQQEDSAVYLCASSMTAPNTGELFFGEGSRLTVL.

This clonotype was counted a few times. The chain combines TRBV27 with TRBJ2-5; D gene ambiguous. With 2 bases removed from V and 5 bases from J, the gap between germline ends came to 18 bases. CDR1 MNHEY and CDR2 SMNVEV come from the germline V gene (reference sequence). This CDR3 comprises 16 residues. CDR3 DNA: TGTGCCAGCAGTTTAGGCCCTACTGGGTTGGGGGAGACCCAGTACTTC. This translates into CASSLGPTGLGETQYF.

The chain employs TRBV29-1 and TRBJ2-3, with a weak D call TRBD2 (6 bases). Trimming removed 2 bases at V and 4 bases at J, with 13 bases between. CDR1 and CDR2 (germline): SQVTM, ANQGSEA. The length of the CDR3 is 14 residues. This CDR3 reads CSVEWDWRPDTQYF. CDR3 nucleotides: TGCAGCGTTGAATGGGACTGGCGCCCAGATACGCAGTATTTT.

The chain has TRBV11-2 and TRBJ1-6, with D uncertain. Trimming stripped 3 bases from V and 5 bases from J, with 11 bases between. The germline V gene encodes CDR1 SGHAT and CDR2 FQNNGV. The CDR3 has 15 residues. The CDR3: CASSFGIHNNSPLHF. In DNA form, the CDR3 reads TGTGCCAGCAGCTTCGGCATCCATAATAATTCACCCCTCCACTTT.

The V gene is TRBV9, the J gene TRBJ2-7, with D tentatively TRBD2 (7 bases). CDR1 and CDR2 (germline): SGDLS, YYNGEE. Trimming removed 4 bases from V and 1 base from J, with 21 bases in between. The CDR3 runs to 17 residues. The CDR3 protein is CASSSRQGRGLSYEQYF. The CDR3 coding sequence is TGTGCCAGCAGCTCCCGTCAAGGGCGGGGGCTATCCTACGAGCAGTACTTC.

This sequence joins TRBV5-5 and TRBJ2-3; 9 bases agree with TRBD2. There are 16 residues in the CDR3. Trimming at V came to 3 bases and at J to 2 bases, leaving 7 bases not matched to a gene. CDR1 and CDR2 from the germline V gene are SGHKS and YYEKEE (reference sequence). CDR3 region: CASSSSGGKITDTQYF. As DNA, the CDR3 is TGTGCCAGCAGCTCAAGCGGGGGGAAGATCACAGATACGCAGTATTTT.

The rearrangement links TRBV19 to TRBJ2-7; the match to TRBD1 covers 7 bases. Germline V gene data show CDR1 as LNHDA and CDR2 as SQIVND (reference sequence). The CDR3 totals 14 residues. V was pared by 3 bases and J by 5 bases, with 7 bases of the junction left unmatched. The CDR3 region is CASSMGFDRDEQYF. CDR3 nucleotides: TGTGCCAGTAGTATGGGCTTCGACAGGGACGAGCAGTACTTC.

In this sample, this clonotype turned up a few times. The J gene is TRBJ2-1, the V gene TRBV7-2; no clear D. There are 13 residues in the CDR3. Germline values: CDR1 SGHTA, CDR2 FQGNSA. Deletions cut 3 bases from V and 8 bases from J, with 11 bases between. The CDR3 is CASSFVSGYEQFF. The CDR3 region has the DNA TGTGCCAGCAGCTTTGTCTCCGGATATGAGCAGTTCTTC.

J is TRBJ1-5 and V is TRBV30, with D unclear. The germline V gene has CDR1 GTSNPN and CDR2 SVGIG (reference sequence). The CDR3 consists of 12 residues. The V end lost 0 bases, the J end lost 9 bases, and 9 bases lay between the germline ends. This chain's CDR3 is CAWSVTRGPQHF. The CDR3 DNA reads TGTGCCTGGAGTGTAACACGAGGGCCCCAGCATTTT.

The CDR3 nucleotides are TGTGCCAGCAGTTTATTAGGGTTGCGGGGGGGGAACACAGATACGCAGTATTTT. Translation: CASSLLGLRGGNTDTQYF. This chain joins TRBV28 and TRBJ2-3; 9 nucleotides agree with TRBD2. The V segment lost 1 base and the J segment 2 bases; nucleotides outside the gene matches: 10. The CDR3 is made up of 18 amino acids. The germline V gene encodes CDR1 MDHEN and CDR2 SYDVKM.

This clonotype was detected many times. The chain has TRBV5-1 and TRBJ2-7; TRBD2 aligns across 10 bases. V shed 2 bases, J shed 3 bases, and the junction held 2 bases outside the gene matches. The CDR3 loop spans 14 amino acids. Per the germline V gene, CDR1 is SGHRS and CDR2 is YFSETQ. The CDR3 coding sequence is TGCGCCAGCAGCTTCGGGACTAGCGTCTACGAGCAGTACTTC. Translating it yields CASSFGTSVYEQYF.

This clonotype was counted only a few times. J is TRBJ2-3 and V is TRBV7-2; D unresolved. The CDR3 is 13 residues long. V lost 4 bases and J 6 bases, leaving 11 bases between the germline ends. Germline V CDR1 and CDR2: SGHTA, FQGNSA. This chain's CDR3 is CASSYPSWDTQYF. CDR3 in DNA: TGTGCCAGCAGCTACCCCTCCTGGGATACGCAGTATTTT.

This clonotype has at least ten counts. This rearrangement joins TRBV10-3 to TRBJ2-7; 7 nucleotides match TRBD2. Germline V gene sequence: CDR1 ENHRY, CDR2 SYGVKD. The CDR3 has 17 residues. Trimming removed 4 bases from V and 2 bases from J; junction bases left unmatched: 14. The DNA for the CDR3 is TGTGCCATCAGTGGCCCCAAAGGCGAGAGCGGGACCTACGAGCAGTACTTC. It is translated as CAISGPKGESGTYEQYF.

This chain connects TRBV12-3 or TRBV12-4 to TRBJ2-5; 8 bases match TRBD1. This CDR3 contains 15 residues. V lost 5 bases, J lost 5 bases, and 10 bases stayed unmatched. The CDR3 bases are TGTGCCAGCAGTCCCCCGCCAGGGGGCTTGGAGACCCAGTACTTC. Translated: CASSPPPGGLETQYF.

This clonotype occurred a few times. The V call is TRBV12-3 or TRBV12-4, the J call TRBJ2-1, with D maybe TRBD1 (7 bases). The V end lost 3 bases, the J end lost 6 bases, and 15 bases lay between the germline ends. The CDR3 length is 15 residues. The CDR3 bases are TGTGCCAGCAGTTTCGGCGGGACAGCTTTCAATGAGCAGTTCTTC. Protein product: CASSFGGTAFNEQFF.

This clonotype turned up a few times. This chain links TRBV5-6 with TRBJ2-5; 12 positions agree with TRBD2. Per the germline V gene, CDR1 is SGHDT and CDR2 is YYEEEE. This CDR3 region has 20 residues. After removal of 4 bases from V and 2 bases from J, the junction contained 18 bases not matched to a gene. The CDR3 nucleotides read TGTGCCAGCAGCCCTACCCTAACTAGCGGGGGGCTCTTCCCTCAAGAGACCCAGTACTTC. Encoded protein: CASSPTLTSGGLFPQETQYF.

The chain recombines TRBV27 with TRBJ2-2; 7 nucleotides match TRBD1. V gave up 4 bases and J gave up 0 bases; unmatched junction bases: 5. The CDR3 contains 16 residues. Germline V gives CDR1 MNHEY, CDR2 SMNVEV (reference sequence). The CDR3 region is CASSSTGRANTGELFF. As DNA, the CDR3 is TGTGCCAGCAGTTCGACAGGGCGCGCGAACACCGGGGAGCTGTTTTTT.

This clonotype has only a few counts. This rearrangement joins TRBV5-1 to TRBJ2-1; no clear D gene. The germline CDR1 and CDR2 sequences are SGHRS and YFSETQ. The CDR3 contains 15 residues. V was pared by 6 bases and J by 7 bases, with 20 bases between. Written as DNA, the CDR3 is TGCGCCAGCACGCGACTGGAAGGAGAATCAAATGAGCAGTTCTTC. As protein: CASTRLEGESNEQFF.

This clonotype is termed medium-sized. The V gene is TRBV5-1, the J gene TRBJ2-5; TRBD1 matches at 8 bases. CDR1 is SGHRS, CDR2 YFSETQ, per germline. The trim removed 1 base at V and 0 bases at J, leaving 8 bases unmatched. The CDR3 is made up of 17 amino acids. CDR3 in DNA: TGCGCCAGCAGCTTGTATGGGACAGGCGCCAACCAAGAGACCCAGTACTTC. Translating gives CASSLYGTGANQETQYF.

This clonotype was seen only once. V and J are TRBV5-1 and TRBJ2-7, with 9 nucleotides matching TRBD1. The CDR3 runs 15 residues. Trimming took 4 bases from V and 4 from J; bases not matched to a gene: 9. Germline V gene data show CDR1 as SGHRS and CDR2 as YFSETQ. In DNA form, the CDR3 reads TGCGCCAGCAGCATCATTGGGGGACAGGGTTACGAGCAGTACTTC. It yields the protein CASSIIGGQGYEQYF.